This T cell receptor (beta chain) emerged from a study of blood T cell repertoires in COVID-19. Study as a whole: COVID-19 samples, acute and convalescent, were from the United States, Italy and Spain.

Clones were read by immunoSEQ multiplex PCR, and TCRdb kept only the in-frame ones, dropping some. The sample has fewer than 300,000 clones, approximately 83% seen once. The study recruited people aged 18 to 89 years across around 23 US areas. In germline, CDR1 is LNHDA, CDR2 SQIVND (reference sequence). V was cut by 5 bases and J by 1 base, with 27 bases left in between. The CDR3 spans 20 residues. The clonotype comes from a woman aged 30 to 39 who had recovered from COVID-19. Sequenced sample: PBMCs or T cells enriched from blood (not recorded which). The V call is TRBV19, the J call TRBJ1-3; D possibly corresponds to TRBD1 (6 bases). The CDR3 DNA follows: TGTGCCAGTAGTCCGTTGCCCGGACGATCCAAACAGGGATCTGGAAACACCATATATTTT. This codes for CASSPLPGRSKQGSGNTIYF.